There are many counts of the clone carrying this TCR beta chain. Its specificity is not known. TCRdb passed the RACE reads through MiXCR, listing each CDR3 protein once. The table shows 40,000 or so distinct CDR3 sequences, with 9.5% to 15% occurring only once. The record originates from a study of human T cells and chemical hapten exposure. Germline V gene lookup returns CDR1 DFQATT and CDR2 SNEGSKA (reference sequence). The J segment lost 7 bases and the V segment lost 0 bases, leaving 8 bases of the junction unmatched. This CDR3 is built from 15 residues. Time point indicated: patch test 3, about 24 weeks after DPC sensitization. Treatment specified: therapeutic diphenylcyclopropenone sensitization with weekly scalp DPC. Total RNA was isolated from unfractionated whole blood. Every donor had alopecia and was 18 to 70 years old; all were suitable for DPC. Study-wide points: High-frequency TCRs, those above 1 in 1000, stayed the same after DPC sensitization.

The sequencing used whole blood, collected in connection with sensitization to the hapten diphenylcyclopropenone (DPC). V is TRBV20-1 and J is TRBJ1-5; TRBD1 aligns across 8 bases. This sequence originates from a woman in her thirties or forties with alopecia areata. Some clones in this sample may be carry-over from other donors' samples. CDR3 in amino acids: CSARDPRGRGQPQHF. The CDR3, as DNA: TGCAGTGCTAGAGATCCCAGGGGGCGCGGACAGCCCCAGCATTTT.